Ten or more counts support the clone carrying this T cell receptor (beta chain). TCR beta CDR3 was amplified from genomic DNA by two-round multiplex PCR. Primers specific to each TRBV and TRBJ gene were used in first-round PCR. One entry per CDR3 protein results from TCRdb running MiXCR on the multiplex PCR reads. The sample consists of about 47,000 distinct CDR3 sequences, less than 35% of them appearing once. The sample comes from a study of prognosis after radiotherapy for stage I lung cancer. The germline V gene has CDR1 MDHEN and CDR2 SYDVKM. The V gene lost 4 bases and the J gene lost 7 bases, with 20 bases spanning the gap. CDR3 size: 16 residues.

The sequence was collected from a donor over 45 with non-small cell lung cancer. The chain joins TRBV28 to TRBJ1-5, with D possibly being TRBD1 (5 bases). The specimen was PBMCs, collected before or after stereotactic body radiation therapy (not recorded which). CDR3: CASSYAPRGYAQPQHF. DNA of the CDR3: TGTGCCAGCAGTTACGCTCCCCGGGGGTATGCACAGCCCCAGCATTTT.